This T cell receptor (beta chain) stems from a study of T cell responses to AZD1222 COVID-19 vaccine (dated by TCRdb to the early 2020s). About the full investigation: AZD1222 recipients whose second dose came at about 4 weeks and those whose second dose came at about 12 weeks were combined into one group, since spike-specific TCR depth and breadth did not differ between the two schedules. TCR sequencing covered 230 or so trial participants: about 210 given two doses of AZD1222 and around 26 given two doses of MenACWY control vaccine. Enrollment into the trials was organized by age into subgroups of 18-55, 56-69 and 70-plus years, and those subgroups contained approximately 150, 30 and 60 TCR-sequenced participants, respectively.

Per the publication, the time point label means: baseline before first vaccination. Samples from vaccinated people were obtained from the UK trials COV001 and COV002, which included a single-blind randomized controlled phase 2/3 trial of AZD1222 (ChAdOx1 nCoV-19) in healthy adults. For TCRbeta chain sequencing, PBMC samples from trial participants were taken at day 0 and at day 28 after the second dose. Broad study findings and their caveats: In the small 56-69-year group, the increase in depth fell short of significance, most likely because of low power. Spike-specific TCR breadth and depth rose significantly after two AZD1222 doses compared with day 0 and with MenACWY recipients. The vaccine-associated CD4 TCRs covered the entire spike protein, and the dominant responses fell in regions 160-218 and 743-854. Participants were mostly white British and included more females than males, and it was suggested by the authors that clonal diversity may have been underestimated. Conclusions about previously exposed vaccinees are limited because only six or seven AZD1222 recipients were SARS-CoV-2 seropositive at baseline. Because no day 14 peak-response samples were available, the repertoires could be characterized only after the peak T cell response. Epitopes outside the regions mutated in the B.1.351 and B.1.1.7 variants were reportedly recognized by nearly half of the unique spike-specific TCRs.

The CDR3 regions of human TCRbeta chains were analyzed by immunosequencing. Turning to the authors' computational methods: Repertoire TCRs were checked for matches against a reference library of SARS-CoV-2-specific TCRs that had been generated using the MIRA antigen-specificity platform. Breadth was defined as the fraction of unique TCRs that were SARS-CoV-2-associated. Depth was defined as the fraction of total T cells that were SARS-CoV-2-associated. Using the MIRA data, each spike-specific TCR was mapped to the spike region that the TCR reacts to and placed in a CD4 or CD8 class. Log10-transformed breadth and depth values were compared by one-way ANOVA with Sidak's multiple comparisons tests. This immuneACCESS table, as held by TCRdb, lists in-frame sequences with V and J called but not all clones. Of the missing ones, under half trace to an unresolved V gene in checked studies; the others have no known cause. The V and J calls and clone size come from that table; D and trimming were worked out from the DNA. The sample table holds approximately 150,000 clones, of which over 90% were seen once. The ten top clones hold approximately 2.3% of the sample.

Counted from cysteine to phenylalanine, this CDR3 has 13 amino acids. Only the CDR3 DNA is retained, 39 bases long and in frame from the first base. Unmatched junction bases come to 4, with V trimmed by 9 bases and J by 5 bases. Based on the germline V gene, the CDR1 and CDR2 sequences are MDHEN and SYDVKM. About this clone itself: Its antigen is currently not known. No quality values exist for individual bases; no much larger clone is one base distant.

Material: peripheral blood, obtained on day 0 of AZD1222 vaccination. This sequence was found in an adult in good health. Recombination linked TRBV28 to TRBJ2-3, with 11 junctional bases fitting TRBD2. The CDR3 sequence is CASYSGGVDTQYF. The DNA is TGTGCCAGTTATAGCGGGGGGGTAGATACGCAGTATTTT.